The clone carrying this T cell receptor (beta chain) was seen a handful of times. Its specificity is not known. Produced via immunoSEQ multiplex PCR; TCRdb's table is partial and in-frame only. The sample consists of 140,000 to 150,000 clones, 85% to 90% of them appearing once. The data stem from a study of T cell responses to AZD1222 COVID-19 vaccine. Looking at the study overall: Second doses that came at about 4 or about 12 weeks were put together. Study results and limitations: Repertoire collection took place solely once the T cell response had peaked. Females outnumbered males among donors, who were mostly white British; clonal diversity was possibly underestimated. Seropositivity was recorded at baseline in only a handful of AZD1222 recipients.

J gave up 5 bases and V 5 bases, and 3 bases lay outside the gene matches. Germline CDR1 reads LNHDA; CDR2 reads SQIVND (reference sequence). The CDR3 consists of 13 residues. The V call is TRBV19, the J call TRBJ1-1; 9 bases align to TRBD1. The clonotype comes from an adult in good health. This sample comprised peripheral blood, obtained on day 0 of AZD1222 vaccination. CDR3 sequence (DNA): TGTGCCAGTAGTTCCGACAGGGGGACTGAAGCTTTCTTT. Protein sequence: CASSSDRGTEAFF.